The clone carrying this T cell receptor beta chain has a single count. The treatment here: preoperative locoregional IRX-2 cytokine immunotherapy. Samples came from a phase Ib trial of preoperative locoregional IRX-2 cytokine immunotherapy. The record originates from a study of preoperative IRX-2 immunotherapy in early breast cancer. Here immunoSEQ multiplex PCR was the method, and the copy in TCRdb shows in-frame clones only, minus some. The sample lists 40,000 to 50,000 clones; approximately 80% were seen once. Trimming took 4 bases from V and 3 from J, leaving 18 bases between them. CDR3 size: 16 residues. Germline values: CDR1 LNHDA, CDR2 SQIVND (reference sequence).

The chain is built from TRBV19 and TRBJ2-5; D is uncertain. The TCR sequence derives from a human donor with breast cancer. This specimen consisted of tumor tissue, obtained after IRX-2 immunotherapy. CDR3 DNA: TGTGCCAGTAGTAATAGCAGAACCCCTCCGGAAGAGACCCAGTACTTC. This sequence encodes CASSNSRTPPEETQYF.